These T cell receptor beta chains were read from a single sample in a study of cytomegalovirus exposure and HLA in healthy donors. Produced via immunoSEQ multiplex PCR; TCRdb's table is partial and in-frame only. Of 200,000 to 300,000 clones listed, around 86% are singletons. The sequenced material came from PBMCs. The source of these receptors is a woman in her twenties or thirties in good health and CMV-seropositive. Both conserved end residues are part of each CDR3. D genes are given only for firm matches. Clone size, where shown, is once, few, many, or a class for clones that have expanded.

CDR3,DNA,V,J,D,size
CASTVRGGADEQFF,TGCGCCAGCACGGTCCGAGGGGGCGCGGATGAGCAGTTCTTC,TRBV5-1,TRBJ2-1,TRBD1,NA
CASSDLWTGNEYEQYF,TGTGCCAGCAGTGATCTTTGGACAGGGAACGAATACGAGCAGTACTTC,TRBV2,TRBJ2-7,TRBD1,NA
CASSYTGYEQYF,TGTGCCAGCAGTTATACAGGGTACGAGCAGTACTTC,TRBV6-1,TRBJ2-7,NA,once
CASSLDGDRTYNEQFF,TGCGCCAGCAGCTTGGATGGGGACAGGACATACAATGAGCAGTTCTTC,TRBV5-1,TRBJ2-1,TRBD1,NA
CASSLREQETQYF,TGTGCCAGCAGCTTGAGGGAACAAGAGACCCAGTACTTC,TRBV7-3,TRBJ2-5,NA,NA
CASSLVSTEAFF,TGTGCCAGCAGCTTAGTCAGCACTGAAGCTTTCTTT,TRBV7-9,TRBJ1-1,NA,few
CASSLQNTGELFF,TGCGCCAGCAGCTTACAGAACACCGGGGAGCTGTTTTTT,TRBV5-1,TRBJ2-2,NA,once
CASSFPDSYNEQFF,TGCGCCAGCAGCTTCCCAGACTCCTACAATGAGCAGTTCTTC,TRBV5-1,TRBJ2-1,NA,NA
CASSEAGRGWVGNQPQHF,TGTGCCAGCAGTGAAGCTGGGAGGGGTTGGGTAGGCAATCAGCCCCAGCATTTT,TRBV6-1,TRBJ1-5,NA,NA
CSAWRNTEAFF,TGCAGTGCCTGGAGGAACACTGAAGCTTTCTTT,TRBV20-1,TRBJ1-1,NA,NA
CASSFQGINTEAFF,TGTGCCAGCAGTTTCCAGGGAATAAACACTGAAGCTTTCTTT,TRBV27,TRBJ1-1,NA,once
CASSQVSGGRETQYF,TGCGCCAGCAGCCAAGTGTCCGGCGGGAGGGAGACCCAGTACTTC,TRBV4-1,TRBJ2-5,TRBD2,NA
CASSPPNARAYGYTF,TGTGCCAGCTCACCACCAAACGCCCGCGCCTATGGCTACACCTTC,TRBV18,TRBJ1-2,NA,NA
CAIRQGFDQPQHF,TGTGCCATCAGACAGGGATTCGATCAGCCCCAGCATTTT,TRBV10-3,TRBJ1-5,NA,NA
CSVGGTGGVSGGYTF,TGCAGCGTTGGAGGGACAGGGGGCGTTTCTGGCGGCTACACCTTC,TRBV29-1,TRBJ1-2,TRBD1,NA
CASSFLGGSGNTIYF,TGTGCCAGCAGCTTCCTCGGGGGCTCTGGAAACACCATATATTTT,TRBV11-2,TRBJ1-3,NA,NA
CASSEGQGGSYGYTF,TGTGCCAGCAGTGAAGGACAGGGGGGTTCCTATGGCTACACCTTC,TRBV25-1,TRBJ1-2,TRBD1,NA
CASSPADYGELFF,TGCGCCAGCAGCCCGGCCGACTACGGGGAGCTGTTTTTT,TRBV5-1,TRBJ2-2,NA,few
CASSFPFSGTNTDTQYF,TGTGCCAGCAGCTTCCCCTTTAGCGGGACCAACACAGATACGCAGTATTTT,TRBV7-9,TRBJ2-3,TRBD2,NA
CASSPYLAIGTANTEAFF,TGTGCCAGCAGTCCCTATTTAGCGATCGGGACAGCGAACACTGAAGCTTTCTTT,TRBV27,TRBJ1-1,TRBD1,NA
CASSFGTFNEQFF,TGTGCCAGCAGTTTCGGGACTTTCAATGAGCAGTTCTTC,TRBV27,TRBJ2-1,NA,NA
CASSYSWHNEQFF,TGTGCCAGCAGTTACTCGTGGCACAATGAGCAGTTCTTC,TRBV6-6,TRBJ2-1,NA,NA
CASSLGQGSHQETQYF,TGTGCCAGCAGCTTGGGACAGGGCTCCCACCAAGAGACCCAGTACTTC,TRBV5-4,TRBJ2-5,TRBD1,NA